Each of the 8 T cell receptor beta chains below was sequenced from the same sample in a study of cytomegalovirus exposure and HLA in healthy donors. PCR amplification relied on 60 Vbeta primers (plus 13 Jbeta primers). Assay: immunoSEQ multiplex PCR; the TCRdb copy retains only in-frame clones and omits some. The data contain approximately 160,000 clones, roughly 79% of them singletons. The sample comprised PBMCs. The receptors were gathered from a middle-aged woman in good health and CMV-seropositive.

The chain uses TRBV2 and TRBJ2-2; 8 bases fit TRBD1. The trim removed 5 bases at V and 4 bases at J, leaving 3 bases unmatched. The CDR3 consists of 14 residues. Germline V lookup: CDR1 SNHLY, CDR2 FYNNEI. The CDR3 loop reads CASSIGQGTGELFF. The CDR3 nucleotides are TGTGCCAGCAGTATAGGACAGGGCACCGGGGAGCTGTTTTTT.

The V and J genes are TRBV28 and TRBJ1-6; 7 nucleotides match TRBD1. The CDR3 length is 16 residues. Unmatched junction bases numbered 16, after V lost 8 bases and J lost 9 bases. Germline V gene data show CDR1 as MDHEN and CDR2 as SYDVKM. The CDR3, as DNA: TGTGCCAGCTCCCTGTCCGGGACAGCTTTGAGTTCACCCCTCCACTTT. Its protein is CASSLSGTALSSPLHF. The full variable domain, its missing parts supplied by reference TRBV28 and TRBJ1-6, is DVKVTQSSRYLVKRTGEKVFLECVQDMDHENMFWYRQDPGLGLRLIYFSYDVKMKEKGDIPEGYSVSREKKERFSLILESASTNQTSMYLCASSLSGTALSSPLHFGNGTRLTVT.

The chain has TRBV4-2 and TRBJ1-4, with D unclear. The germline V and J ends were trimmed by 1 base and 7 bases, with 10 bases remaining between them. CDR3 length: 14 residues. Germline-derived CDR1 and CDR2 are LGHNA and YNFKEQ. CDR3 nucleotide sequence: TGTGCCAGCAGCCAAGGGGCGGGTGGTGAAAAACTGTTTTTT. Its protein product is CASSQGAGGEKLFF.

The chain joins TRBV5-1 to TRBJ2-1, with TRBD1 matching 7 bases. The CDR3 contains 15 residues. After removal of 5 bases from V and 7 bases from J, the junction contained 12 bases not matched to a gene. The germline V gene encodes CDR1 SGHRS and CDR2 YFSETQ. The CDR3 spells CASRLIGTELNEQFF. CDR3 nucleotide sequence: TGCGCCAGCAGGTTAATAGGGACAGAACTTAATGAGCAGTTCTTC.

The genes are TRBV7-3 and TRBJ2-5; D is uncertain. The CDR3 sequence is 13 residues long. Looked up from germline, CDR1 is SGHTA and CDR2 is FQGTGA. V lost 3 bases and J 0 bases, leaving 5 bases between the germline ends. CDR3 residues: CASSLRHQETQYF. CDR3 nucleotide sequence: TGTGCCAGCAGCTTGAGGCACCAAGAGACCCAGTACTTC.

The chain links TRBV2 to TRBJ1-4, with 7 positions matching TRBD1. The CDR3 length is 14 residues. V was clipped by 1 base and J by 6 bases; unmatched bases: 2. Germline V gene sequence: CDR1 SNHLY, CDR2 FYNNEI. The CDR3 loop is CASSEGTGDEKLFF. DNA of the CDR3: TGTGCCAGCAGTGAAGGGACAGGTGATGAAAAACTGTTTTTT.

The gene calls are TRBV4-3 and TRBJ1-4, with D perhaps TRBD1 (5 bases). The germline V gene encodes CDR1 LGHNA and CDR2 YSLEER. The CDR3 sequence is 16 residues long. Trimming pared 0 bases from V and 8 bases from J, leaving 16 bases between. CDR3 sequence reads: CASSQELGGVWEKLFF. The CDR3 DNA sequence: TGCGCCAGCAGCCAAGAGTTGGGGGGAGTTTGGGAAAAACTGTTTTTT.

The chain is built from TRBV11-2 and TRBJ1-3; tentatively, D is TRBD1 (5 bases). V was shortened by 4 bases and J by 3 bases, with 10 bases between the two germline ends. Germline V CDR1 and CDR2: SGHAT, FQNNGV. This CDR3 contains 14 residues. The CDR3: CASSSGSGGNTIYF. The CDR3 bases are TGTGCCAGCAGCTCAGGGTCGGGTGGAAACACCATATATTTT.